The entry below gives a single T cell receptor (beta chain) sequence along with its context. Its antigen remains unknown. A far larger clone is off by one base, so a read error is likely. The data are from a study of prognosis after radiotherapy for stage I lung cancer. Study details: The study enrolled about 14 men and over five women as patients, aged roughly 53 to 84 with a median of nearly 75 years.

Starting from genomic DNA, TCR beta CDR3 was amplified through two-round multiplex PCR. Primers specific to each TRBV and TRBJ gene drove first-round PCR. A single record per CDR3 protein comes from TCRdb applying MiXCR to the multiplex PCR reads. The sample consists of about 35,000 distinct CDR3 sequences, less than 35% of them appearing once. Whole-study findings and limits: Between patients with and without metastases, TRBV and TRBJ gene usage reportedly differed.

This clonotype originated in a donor aged 50 or older with non-small cell lung cancer. The sequencing here drew on PBMCs, taken before or after stereotactic body radiation therapy (not recorded which).

The CDR3 protein is CASSETTNEKLFF. CDR3 coding DNA: TGTGCCAGCAGTGAGACAACTAATGAAAAACTGTTTTTT. The chain couples TRBV6-1 to TRBJ1-4; D call uncertain. Per germline, CDR1 MNHNS and CDR2 SASEGT. Trimming stripped 3 bases from V and 0 bases from J, with 2 bases between. The CDR3 runs to 13 residues.